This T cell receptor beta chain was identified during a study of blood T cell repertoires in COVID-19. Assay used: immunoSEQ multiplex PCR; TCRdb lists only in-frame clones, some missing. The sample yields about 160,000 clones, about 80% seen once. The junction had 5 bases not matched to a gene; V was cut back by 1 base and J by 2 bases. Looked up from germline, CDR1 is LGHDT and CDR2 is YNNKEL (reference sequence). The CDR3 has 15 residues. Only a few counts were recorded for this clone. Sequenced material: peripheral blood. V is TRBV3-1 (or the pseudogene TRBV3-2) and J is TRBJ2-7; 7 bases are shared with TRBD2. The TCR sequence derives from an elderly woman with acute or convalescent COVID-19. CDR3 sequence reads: CASSQGATSAYEQYF. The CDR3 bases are TGTGCCAGCAGCCAAGGGGCCACTAGCGCCTACGAGCAGTACTTC.